This T cell receptor (beta chain) came from a study of T cell responses to AZD1222 COVID-19 vaccine. Overall study results and limits: Only six people who got AZD1222 tested seropositive at baseline. Donors in the cohort were predominantly white British and more often female, and clonal diversity was possibly underestimated. Among spike-specific TCRs, nearly half reportedly target unmutated variant regions. Repertoires were collected only later (after the peak T cell response had occurred).

Trimming removed 0 bases at V and 1 base at J, with 7 bases between. The CDR3 is made up of 14 amino acids. Germline CDR1 is SGHRS and CDR2 is YFSETQ. The repertoire was sequenced with immunoSEQ multiplex PCR; TCRdb's copy has only in-frame clones and lacks some. The repertoire includes roughly 160,000 clones, about 90% of them detected once, and about 4.6% sits in the top ten. This clone was seen once. Its antigen is still unknown. The source is an adult in good health. This sequence joins TRBV5-1 and TRBJ1-1; no clear D gene. The source was peripheral blood, collected on day 0 of MenACWY control vaccination. CDR3 region: CASSLGPSNTEAFF. The DNA of the CDR3 is TGCGCCAGCAGCTTGGGGCCGTCGAACACTGAAGCTTTCTTT.